These T cell receptor beta chains were read from a single sample in a study of T cell responses to AZD1222 COVID-19 vaccine. Sequencing was performed with immunoSEQ multiplex PCR; in TCRdb, only in-frame clones are kept and a portion is missing. The top ten hold just over 5% of the sample, which has 110,000 to 150,000 clones, more than 85% seen once. The input for sequencing was peripheral blood, taken on day 0 of AZD1222 vaccination. Every receptor here comes from an adult in good health. Each CDR3 is given without its conserved first and last residue. Some rows have no size entry. The others give once, few or many, or a class for an expanded clone.

TRBV30,TRBJ1-2,9,NA,AWRTPYGYT
TRBV5-1,TRBJ2-7,14,NA,ASSSWLAGNRYEQY
TRBV2,TRBJ1-1,12,NA,ASSRAGGITEAF
TRBV20-1,TRBJ1-1,11,NA,SASPRWNTEAF
TRBV6-1,TRBJ1-6,11,NA,ASSDGVRSPLH
TRBV23-1,TRBJ1-1,14,NA,ASSPGGLFSNTEAF
TRBV7-9,TRBJ1-4,15,NA,ASSKASFRDRDEKLF
TRBV7-9,TRBJ1-1,11,NA,ASRWDSSTEAF
TRBV9,TRBJ1-3,15,NA,ASSNLGPTSSGNTIY
TRBV10-1,TRBJ2-3,14,NA,ASSTGLAGASDTQY
TRBV28,TRBJ2-7,13,NA,ASSSPGLVVYEQY
TRBV5-4,TRBJ2-1,13,NA,ASSLSLADYNEQF
TRBV15,TRBJ1-2,11,once,ATSRDRDYGYT
TRBV19,TRBJ1-1,12,NA,ASSTQGQGTEAF
TRBV4-1,TRBJ2-1,12,NA,ASSQDDASDEQF
TRBV7-9,TRBJ2-7,10,NA,ASSLAPSEQY
TRBV2,TRBJ2-7,14,NA,ASSDSLAGGPGEQY
TRBV7-9,TRBJ2-7,12,NA,ASSLGGSLDEQY
TRBV5-1,TRBJ1-1,12,NA,ASSLVQGAAEAF
TRBV25-1,TRBJ2-5,11,NA,ASSETGEETQY
TRBV5-1,TRBJ1-3,13,once,ASSLQGAGGNTIY
TRBV5-4,TRBJ2-1,12,once,ASSIGGSADEQF
TRBV7-3,TRBJ2-1,12,NA,ASSSRDSYNEQF
TRBV11-1,TRBJ2-1,11,NA,ASSLVAATEQF
TRBV5-4,TRBJ2-3,10,NA,ASSLDPDTQY
TRBV12-3/TRBV12-4,TRBJ2-2,11,NA,ASSFRNTGELF
TRBV19,TRBJ1-5,15,once,ASTPGQRSPHNQPQH
TRBV18,TRBJ2-2,15,NA,ASSPRSGHPNTGELF
TRBV14,TRBJ2-7,14,NA,ASSQDAGSFDYEQY
TRBV29-1,TRBJ1-1,10,NA,SGMTGSAEAF
TRBV15,TRBJ2-7,17,NA,ATSRSGGTGGHPGHEQY
TRBV5-5,TRBJ1-6,14,once,ASSSEDSFFNSPLH
TRBV7-2,TRBJ1-3,13,few,ASSSDSRTGNTIY
TRBV29-1,TRBJ1-2,11,NA,SVVRGHNYGYT
TRBV5-5,TRBJ2-7,11,NA,ASSQTGSREQY
TRBV5-1,TRBJ2-5,12,NA,ASSGGLAAETQY
TRBV30,TRBJ1-2,11,NA,AWTSRVDYGYT
TRBV10-1,TRBJ2-5,13,NA,ASSGGASGVETQY
TRBV6-1,TRBJ1-1,13,NA,ASSEEVGGATEAF
TRBV5-1,TRBJ2-7,12,once,ASSLDRGGYEQY
TRBV25-1,TRBJ1-3,12,NA,ASTGGVSGNTIY
TRBV5-1,TRBJ1-1,14,NA,ASSARTGWDGTEAF
TRBV2,TRBJ2-5,12,NA,ASSVGLNQETQY
TRBV15,TRBJ1-6,11,NA,ATSRGRGSPLH
TRBV7-9,TRBJ1-4,12,NA,ASSLARSVEKLF
TRBV5-1,TRBJ1-2,13,NA,ASSSRDRKDYGYT
TRBV2,TRBJ1-2,10,NA,ASSEREYGYT
TRBV18,TRBJ2-7,14,NA,ASSPLPGTSSYEQY
TRBV28,TRBJ2-2,13,NA,ASRAQGAPTGELF